The 25 T cell receptor beta chains in this list originate from one sample, sequenced in a study of shared clonotypes between healthy human individuals. Only in-frame clones appear in the TCRdb table, and some are missing; sequencing was by immunoSEQ multiplex PCR. Of about 2.3 million clones listed, 85% to 95% are singletons. The sequencing input was naive CD4+ T cells from PBMCs. This sample's subset: CD45RA+ positively selected. These receptors all come from a man between 18 and 35 years old in good health. Some clones in this sample may be carry-over from other donors' samples.

The rearrangement links TRBV10-2 to TRBJ1-3; TRBD1 matches 7 bases. Germline V CDR1 and CDR2: WSHSY, SAAADI. V was pared by 2 bases and J by 4 bases, with 5 bases of the junction left unmatched. This CDR3 spans 15 amino acids. The DNA of the CDR3 is TGCGCCAGCAGTGAGAGACAGGGACGCGGAAACACCATATATTTT. It is translated as CASSERQGRGNTIYF.

The V gene is TRBV5-1, the J gene TRBJ2-1; 9 bases agree with TRBD1. Germline V gene lookup returns CDR1 SGHRS and CDR2 YFSETQ. V dropped 3 bases and J dropped 9; count of bases not matched to a gene: 10. CDR3 size: 15 residues. As DNA, the CDR3 is TGCGCCAGCAGCTCTTCCGGGACAGGGAATTCTGAGCAGTTCTTC. Residues: CASSSSGTGNSEQFF. The full variable domain, completed using reference TRBV5-1 and TRBJ2-1, is KAGVTQTPRYLIKTRGQQVTLSCSPISGHRSVSWYQQTPGQGLQFLFEYFSETQRNKGNFPGRFSGRQFSNSRSEMNVSTLELGDSALYLCASSSSGTGNSEQFFGPGTRLTVL.

The gene calls are TRBV27 and TRBJ2-1, with 8 bases identical to TRBD2. In germline, CDR1 is MNHEY, CDR2 SMNVEV (reference sequence). The CDR3 extends over 12 amino acids. V lost 6 bases to trimming and J lost 10 bases; unmatched junction nucleotides: 5. The CDR3: CASRIIAGEQFF. The CDR3 coding sequence is TGTGCCAGCAGAATTATAGCGGGAGAGCAGTTCTTC.

The V and J genes are TRBV18 and TRBJ2-5; D is uncertain. The CDR3 loop spans 15 amino acids. The V gene lost 1 base and the J gene lost 2 bases, with 11 bases spanning the gap. Germline-derived CDR1 and CDR2 are KGHSH and LQKENI. In DNA form, the CDR3 reads TGTGCCAGCTCACCACTCCGCACGGAACAAGAGACCCAGTACTTC. Translation: CASSPLRTEQETQYF.

V usage is TRBV5-1 and J usage is TRBJ2-1; 13 bases map to TRBD2. The CDR3 loop spans 19 amino acids. The germline V gene encodes CDR1 SGHRS and CDR2 YFSETQ. Germline trimming cut 4 bases from V and 0 bases from J; bases unmatched to any gene: 10. CDR3 in amino acids: CASSPGRGTSGISYNEQFF. Here the CDR3 DNA reads TGCGCCAGCAGCCCCGGGCGTGGGACTAGCGGGATCTCCTACAATGAGCAGTTCTTC.

This clone was counted a single time. V is TRBV5-6 and J is TRBJ2-1; D is ambiguous. Germline V CDR1 and CDR2: SGHDT, YYEEEE. The CDR3 is 15 residues long. Trimming stripped 7 bases from V and 0 bases from J, with 14 bases between. CDR3 nucleotide sequence: TGTGCCAGCGTCCGGTTCTCGGACTCCTACAATGAGCAGTTCTTC. Its protein is CASVRFSDSYNEQFF.

The chain uses TRBV27 and TRBJ2-7; 7 nucleotides align to TRBD2. The CDR3 has 13 amino acids. The ends lost 7 bases at V and 2 bases at J; junction bases unmatched: 5. Germline assignment: CDR1 MNHEY and CDR2 SMNVEV (reference sequence). The CDR3 loop is CASISRETYEQYF. The CDR3 nucleotides are TGTGCCAGCATTTCGCGGGAGACCTACGAGCAGTACTTC.

Concerning this clone itself: The sample carries other DNA sequences with the same CDR3. Here the CDR3 reads CASSPRTGRYGYTF. CDR3 in DNA: TGTGCCAGTAGTCCCCGGACAGGGCGGTATGGCTACACCTTC. The V call is TRBV19, the J call TRBJ1-2; 8 positions agree with TRBD1. The germline V gene encodes CDR1 LNHDA and CDR2 SQIVND (reference sequence). Trimming at V came to 5 bases and at J to 5 bases, leaving 7 bases not matched to a gene. The CDR3 is 14 residues long.

The V and J genes are TRBV7-2 and TRBJ2-7; D may be TRBD1 or TRBD2 (6 bases each). Trimming stripped 5 bases from V and 2 bases from J, with 19 bases between. The CDR3 has 16 amino acids. The germline V gene encodes CDR1 SGHTA and CDR2 FQGNSA. The CDR3 DNA reads as TGTGCCAGCAGCAAATACGGGGGCCACTCCCCCTACGAGCAGTACTTC. This codes for CASSKYGGHSPYEQYF.

The chain couples TRBV7-3 to TRBJ2-1; TRBD2 matches at 7 bases. CDR3 length equals 15 residues. Germline CDR1 and CDR2: SGHTA and FQGTGA. With V trimmed by 10 bases and J by 3 bases, 12 bases remained unmatched. CDR3 nucleotide sequence: TGTGCCACAGCGGGGAGTTTCGCGAGCTACAATGAGCAGTTCTTC. This translates into CATAGSFASYNEQFF.

V gene TRBV6-5 combines with J gene TRBJ2-7; TRBD1 is a possible D gene (6 bases). The CDR3 spans 16 residues. The germline CDR1 and CDR2 sequences are MNHEY and SVGAGI. The V end was cut by 0 bases, the J end by 0 bases, with 12 bases between. The CDR3 region is CASSYSSARGSYEQYF. In nucleotides, the CDR3 is TGTGCCAGCAGTTACTCGAGTGCCAGGGGCTCCTACGAGCAGTACTTC.

CDR3 protein: CASIPNGRVNQPQHF. The CDR3 region has the DNA TGTGCCAGCATCCCCAACGGCAGGGTCAATCAGCCCCAGCATTTT. The J gene is TRBJ1-5, the V gene TRBV27; D may be TRBD1 (5 bases). Trimming stripped 7 bases from V and 3 bases from J, with 16 bases between. The CDR3 runs to 15 residues. The germline V gene has CDR1 MNHEY and CDR2 SMNVEV (reference sequence).

The chain joins TRBV25-1 to TRBJ1-2, with D unclear. Trimming took off 3 bases at V and 6 bases at J, with 17 bases between the two ends. CDR3 length: 15 amino acids. Germline values: CDR1 MGHDK, CDR2 SYGVNS. The CDR3 nucleotides are TGTGCCAGCAGTGAGCTAGGGAGGGAAGGTCATGGCTACACCTTC. Translating gives CASSELGREGHGYTF.

This chain links TRBV10-3 with TRBJ2-6; D possibly corresponds to TRBD1 (6 bases). Trimming shortened V by 9 bases and J by 8 bases, and 17 bases separated the two germline ends. Germline assignment: CDR1 ENHRY and CDR2 SYGVKD. There are 14 residues in the CDR3. CDR3 bases: TGTGCCATGGGAGAGGGGGAGAGGACCAACGTCCTGACTTTC. It yields the protein CAMGEGERTNVLTF.

The V call is TRBV29-1, the J call TRBJ2-1; TRBD2 agrees at 7 bases. CDR3 length equals 14 residues. V was pared by 3 bases and J by 4 bases, with 6 bases of the junction left unmatched. The germline V gene has CDR1 SQVTM and CDR2 ANQGSEA. DNA of the CDR3: TGCAGCGTTGACAGGCTAGCGGTTTACAATGAGCAGTTCTTC. Translation: CSVDRLAVYNEQFF.

The chain recombines TRBV5-8 with TRBJ2-5; 13 bases agree with TRBD2. The CDR3 is 17 residues long. V lost 0 bases to trimming and J lost 2 bases; unmatched junction nucleotides: 4. Germline V gives CDR1 SGHTS, CDR2 YDEGEE. CDR3 sequence (DNA): TGTGCCAGCAGCTTGGGTGGGACTAGCGGGACACAAGAGACCCAGTACTTC. This encodes CASSLGGTSGTQETQYF.

V gene TRBV6-5 combines with J gene TRBJ1-2; the D is unclear. CDR3 size: 13 residues. Trimming pared 5 bases from V and 8 bases from J, leaving 15 bases between. Germline assignment: CDR1 MNHEY and CDR2 SVGAGI. CDR3 sequence: CASSPRAALGYTF. The CDR3 DNA follows: TGTGCCAGCAGTCCCCGGGCCGCATTAGGCTACACCTTC.

The table lists this clone with a few counts. The J gene is TRBJ1-1, the V gene TRBV4-2; D not certain. The CDR3 totals 14 residues. Germline CDR1 LGHNA, CDR2 YNFKEQ. V shed 1 base and J shed 6 bases, with 12 bases lying between them. The CDR3, as DNA: TGTGCCAGCAGCCAAGTTGATCTGGGGTCTGAAGCTTTCTTT. Its protein product is CASSQVDLGSEAFF.

J is TRBJ2-2 and V is TRBV2; TRBD2 matches 11 bases. V was pared by 8 bases and J by 5 bases, with 7 bases of the junction left unmatched. Germline-derived CDR1 and CDR2 are SNHLY and FYNNEI. The CDR3 is 15 residues long. The CDR3 region has the DNA TGTGCCAGCCTTTTGACTAGCGGGATTACCGGGGAGCTGTTTTTT. Protein sequence: CASLLTSGITGELFF.

The rearrangement joins TRBV6-5 to TRBJ1-5, with D hard to call. Germline CDR1 is MNHEY and CDR2 is SVGAGI. With 0 bases removed from V and 6 bases from J, the gap between germline ends came to 9 bases. The length of the CDR3 is 14 residues. The CDR3 DNA sequence: TGTGCCAGCAGTTACTCGAGAGTATTTCAGCCCCAGCATTTT. Translating it yields CASSYSRVFQPQHF.

A single count supports this clone. This chain links TRBV9 with TRBJ2-1; D is perhaps TRBD2 (7 bases). The CDR3 is 15 amino acids. Trimming pared 4 bases from V and 9 bases from J, leaving 20 bases between. Germline-derived CDR1 and CDR2 are SGDLS and YYNGEE. This CDR3 reads CASSWAGAEYGEQFF. In DNA, the CDR3 is TGTGCCAGCAGCTGGGCGGGGGCCGAGTATGGTGAGCAGTTCTTC.

V usage is TRBV14 and J usage is TRBJ2-6; D is possibly TRBD1 (5 bases). Per the germline V gene, CDR1 is SGHDN and CDR2 is FVKESK. The V end lost 2 bases, the J end lost 1 base, and 9 bases lay between the germline ends. CDR3 length: 16 amino acids. CDR3 coding DNA: TGTGCCAGCAGCCAACTTAGGACATCTGGGGCCAACGTCCTGACTTTC. Translating it yields CASSQLRTSGANVLTF. The variable domain in full, with the rest retrieved from reference TRBV14 and TRBJ2-6, is EAGVTQFPSHSVIEKGQTVTLRCDPISGHDNLYWYRRVMGKEIKFLLHFVKESKQDESGMPNNRFLAERTGGTYSTLKVQPAELEDSGVYFCASSQLRTSGANVLTFGAGSRLTVL.

Concerning this clone itself: Other nucleotide sequences from this sample produce the same CDR3. This rearrangement joins TRBV20-1 to TRBJ2-2, with D perhaps matching TRBD2 (5 bases). The CDR3 totals 11 residues. V gave up 2 bases and J gave up 7 bases, with 5 bases separating them. Germline assignment: CDR1 DFQATT and CDR2 SNEGSKA (reference sequence). The CDR3 DNA reads TGCAGTGCTAGACGGGGCGGGGAGCTGTTTTTT. Protein: CSARRGGELFF.

This sequence joins TRBV29-1 and TRBJ2-1, with a tentative D call TRBD1 (6 bases). The CDR3 spans 14 residues. With 7 bases removed from V and 7 bases from J, the gap between germline ends came to 20 bases. In germline, CDR1 is SQVTM, CDR2 ANQGSEA. DNA of the CDR3: TGCAGCGCCAGACCGGACAGTCTTGGGAATGAGCAGTTCTTC. The encoded protein is CSARPDSLGNEQFF.

The chain uses TRBV6-1 and TRBJ1-2, with 7 bases aligning to TRBD1. The trim removed 3 bases at V and 4 bases at J, leaving 8 bases unmatched. The germline V gene encodes CDR1 MNHNS and CDR2 SASEGT. There are 15 residues in the CDR3. The CDR3 sequence: CASSDRPGGTYGYTF. The CDR3 DNA is TGTGCCAGCAGTGACCGTCCAGGGGGGACCTATGGCTACACCTTC.